The 18 T cell receptor beta chains listed next were all sequenced from one sample in a study of Graves' ophthalmopathy and Graves' hyperthyroidism. Scientists amplified the TCR beta CDR3 regions from RNA transcripts. HTBI primers were employed in first-round RT-PCR, then a second-round multiplex PCR followed. Using its own MiXCR run on the multiplex PCR reads, TCRdb lists one record per CDR3 protein. The sample shows over a million distinct CDR3 sequences, approximately 35% of them seen only once. The sample taken for sequencing was peripheral blood or thyroid tissue (not recorded which). The receptor set was obtained from an adult man with Graves' hyperthyroidism.

This clonotype turned up a few times. The gene calls are TRBV5-1 and TRBJ1-6; D gene uncertain. The germline V gene encodes CDR1 SGHRS and CDR2 YFSETQ. Trimming shortened V by 4 bases and J by 10 bases, and 9 bases separated the two germline ends. CDR3 length equals 12 residues. As DNA, the CDR3 is TGCGCCAGCAGCCCGGGATGGTCACCCCTCCACTTT. Amino acids: CASSPGWSPLHF.

There are a few counts of this clonotype. The genes are TRBV12-3 or TRBV12-4 and TRBJ1-2; perhaps TRBD1 as D (5 bases). The length of the CDR3 is 14 residues. V lost 5 bases, J lost 8 bases, and 18 bases lay in between. CDR3: CASSPQPGTGGYTF. Here the CDR3 DNA reads TGTGCCAGCAGTCCCCAACCCGGGACCGGAGGCTACACCTTC.

A remark on this clonotype: The junction departs from germline at one end; a sequencing error may be responsible. This CDR3 is CSARGLGEIQYF. CDR3 nucleotide sequence: TGCAGTGCCAGGGGCCTCGGAGAGATCCAGTACTTC. This chain connects TRBV20-1 to TRBJ2-5, with D possibly being TRBD1 (6 bases). Germline loops: CDR1 DFQATT, CDR2 SNEGSKA (reference sequence). This CDR3 is built from 12 residues.

The V and J genes are TRBV30 and TRBJ2-6; D uncertain. The CDR3 is 12 residues long. Germline V gene sequence: CDR1 GTSNPN, CDR2 SVGIG (reference sequence). The V end lost 5 bases, the J end lost 2 bases, and 4 bases lay between the germline ends. The CDR3 nucleotides read TGTGCCTGGGAAACTGGGGCCAACGTCCTGACTTTC. It is translated as CAWETGANVLTF.

This clonotype was counted ten times or more. J is TRBJ2-7 and V is TRBV7-9, with 12 bases aligning to TRBD2. V was clipped by 4 bases and J by 7 bases; unmatched bases: 11. Looked up from germline, CDR1 is SEHNR and CDR2 is FQNEAQ (reference sequence). The CDR3 contains 16 residues. The DNA of the CDR3 is TGTGCCAGCAGCTCGGGTCGACTAGCGGGAGATGGAGAGCAGTACTTC. This translates into CASSSGRLAGDGEQYF.

This clonotype was found many times. The chain employs TRBV2 and TRBJ2-7; the D gene could be TRBD1 or TRBD2 (5 bases each). Germline V CDR1 and CDR2: SNHLY, FYNNEI. The CDR3 length is 14 residues. V was shortened by 5 bases and J by 5 bases, with 16 bases between the two germline ends. CDR3 nucleotides: TGTGCCAGCAGTAATAGGGACGGGTGGAACGAGCAGTACTTC. Encoded protein: CASSNRDGWNEQYF.

Comments on this clonotype: A much more abundant neighbour one base away suggests this may be a read error. This chain connects TRBV19 to TRBJ1-5, with 7 bases that match TRBD1. The germline CDR1 and CDR2 sequences are LNHDA and SQIVND (reference sequence). The CDR3 spans 16 residues. The V gene end was trimmed by 5 bases and the J gene end by 7 bases; junction bases not matched to a gene: 14. CDR3 sequence reads: CASSPTINRGGQPQHF. The CDR3 DNA reads as TGTGCCAGTAGTCCCACCATCAACAGGGGAGGCCAGCCCCAGCATTTT. The full variable domain, its missing parts supplied by reference TRBV19 and TRBJ1-5, is DGGITQSPKYLFRKEGQNVTLSCEQNLNHDAMYWYRQDPGQGLRLIYYSQIVNDFQKGDIAEGYSVSREKKESFPLTVTSAQKNPTAFYLCASSPTINRGGQPQHFGDGTRLSIL.

This clonotype was found many times. This chain links TRBV15 with TRBJ2-2; TRBD2 aligns across 8 bases. This CDR3 contains 15 residues. Germline-derived CDR1 and CDR2 are LNHNV and YYDKDF (reference sequence). With V trimmed by 1 base and J by 6 bases, 4 bases remained unmatched. CDR3 DNA sequence: TGTGCCACCAGCAGAGCCTTAGCGGGATCCGGGGAGCTGTTTTTT. Amino acid sequence: CATSRALAGSGELFF.

Concerning this clonotype itself: Being one base from a much bigger clone, this may be a read error. This rearrangement joins TRBV5-1 to TRBJ1-2; the D is unclear. The CDR3 is 14 amino acids. Looked up from germline, CDR1 is SGHRS and CDR2 is YFSETQ. V was shortened by 0 bases and J by 0 bases, with 6 bases between the two germline ends. CDR3: CASSLGNSNYGYTF. The CDR3 DNA is TGCGCCAGCAGCTTGGGCAATTCTAACTATGGCTACACCTTC.

The DNA for the CDR3 is TGTGCCAGCAGTGTTCCCCCCGGGGACAGTTTCCACGAGCAGTACTTC. Its protein is CASSVPPGDSFHEQYF. The genes are TRBV12-3 or TRBV12-4 and TRBJ2-7, with TRBD1 identical over 7 bases. The CDR3 has 16 residues. Trimming removed 5 bases from V and 5 bases from J; junction bases left unmatched: 15.

The rearrangement links TRBV7-8 to TRBJ2-7; 7 nucleotides agree with TRBD1. V trimming: 4 bases; J trimming: 0 bases; junction bases outside the gene matches: 9. The CDR3 has 16 residues. Germline V lookup: CDR1 SGHVS, CDR2 FQNEAQ. In DNA form, the CDR3 reads TGTGCCAGCAGCTCTAGAAGGGGGCTAAGCTCCTACGAGCAGTACTTC. It specifies CASSSRRGLSSYEQYF. Full variable domain (missing parts from reference TRBV7-8 and TRBJ2-7): GAGVSQSPRYKVAKRGQDVALRCDPISGHVSLFWYQQALGQGPEFLTYFQNEAQLDKSGLPSDRFFAERPEGSVSTLKIQRTQQEDSAVYLCASSSRRGLSSYEQYFGPGTRLTVT.

This clonotype was observed many times. This chain links TRBV9 with TRBJ1-2, with D maybe TRBD1 (6 bases). Trimming cost V 4 bases and J 3 bases, with 22 bases left between them. The CDR3 consists of 17 residues. Germline assignment: CDR1 SGDLS and CDR2 YYNGEE. CDR3 nucleotides: TGTGCCAGCAGCTCTCTGACAGGCCCCAGACCCTACTATGGCTACACCTTC. Translating gives CASSSLTGPRPYYGYTF.

The chain combines TRBV7-2 with TRBJ2-7; TRBD2 matches 12 bases. In germline, CDR1 is SGHTA, CDR2 FQGNSA. This CDR3 is 14 amino acids long. Trimming at V came to 4 bases and at J to 5 bases, leaving 3 bases not matched to a gene. The CDR3 spells CASSYLAGGDEQYF. The CDR3 coding sequence is TGTGCCAGCAGCTACCTAGCGGGAGGGGACGAGCAGTACTTC.

CDR3 in amino acids: CASSQGWGARSYGYTF. As DNA, the CDR3 is TGTGCCAGCAGTCAAGGGTGGGGGGCGCGTAGCTATGGCTACACCTTC. The V and J genes are TRBV28 and TRBJ1-2, with a tentative D call TRBD1 (6 bases). The length of the CDR3 is 16 residues. CDR1 and CDR2 from the germline V gene are MDHEN and SYDVKM. V lost 5 bases to trimming and J lost 4 bases, with 20 bases between them.

The CDR3 nucleotides read TGTGCCAGCAACATAGCGGGAGCGATCTACGAGCAGTACTTC. It encodes CASNIAGAIYEQYF. The chain employs TRBV28 and TRBJ2-7; 9 nucleotides agree with TRBD2. This CDR3 is 14 amino acids long. Per germline, CDR1 MDHEN and CDR2 SYDVKM. Trimming cost V 7 bases and J 3 bases; bases outside gene matches: 7.

The chain combines TRBV28 with TRBJ1-2; possible D gene TRBD1, 5 bases. The germline V gene encodes CDR1 MDHEN and CDR2 SYDVKM. Trimming shortened V by 6 bases and J by 8 bases, and 19 bases separated the two germline ends. This CDR3 is 14 amino acids long. CDR3 in amino acids: CASSPVGGGIGYTF. As DNA, the CDR3 is TGTGCCAGCAGCCCCGTTGGCGGGGGGATAGGCTACACCTTC.

The chain uses TRBV15 and TRBJ2-7; D is unresolved. The V end was cut by 1 base, the J end by 8 bases, with 12 bases between. The germline V gene encodes CDR1 LNHNV and CDR2 YYDKDF (reference sequence). The length of the CDR3 is 13 residues. This chain's CDR3 is CATSRGLQLKQYF. In DNA, the CDR3 is TGTGCCACCAGCAGAGGGCTACAGCTGAAGCAGTACTTC.

The chain links TRBV15 to TRBJ1-5, with D possibly matching TRBD1 (5 bases). The CDR3 covers 13 residues. Germline V gives CDR1 LNHNV, CDR2 YYDKDF (reference sequence). Trimming shortened V by 5 bases and J by 4 bases, and 9 bases separated the two germline ends. CDR3 region: CATSGGRNQPQHF. The CDR3 nucleotides are TGTGCCACCAGCGGGGGACGGAATCAGCCCCAGCATTTT.